Listed below are T cell receptor beta chains from one sample, sequenced in a study of beta chain features in type 1 diabetes. The method was immunoSEQ multiplex PCR; TCRdb's version includes in-frame clones alone and lacks a portion of them. The sample includes about 340,000 clones, less than 9.5% of them seen just once. Sequencing used central memory CD4+ T cells from blood. The receptors come from a woman under 30 in good health. The CDR3 runs from the conserved cysteine through the conserved F or W. A D gene is named only where the DNA matches it firmly. Clone sizes are given selectively: once, few, many, or a class where the clone is expanded.

d_call	j_call	v_call	clone_size	cdr3_aa	cdr3_nt
TRBD2	TRBJ2-3	TRBV5-1	few	CASSFGLAGADTQYF	TGCGCCAGCAGCTTCGGACTAGCGGGAGCAGATACGCAGTATTTT
TRBD2	TRBJ2-3	TRBV5-1	-	CASSLGQTRLAGVTDTQYF	TGCGCCAGCAGCTTGGGCCAAACCAGGCTAGCGGGAGTAACAGATACGCAGTATTTT
-	TRBJ2-2	TRBV9	-	CASSVSTNTGELFF	TGTGCCAGCAGCGTGTCGACGAACACCGGGGAGCTGTTTTTT
-	TRBJ2-7	TRBV15	few	CATSSNREPTYEQYF	TGTGCCACCAGCAGTAACCGGGAGCCCACCTACGAGCAGTACTTC
-	TRBJ2-7	TRBV2	-	CASTEQGVSYEQYF	TGTGCCAGCACCGAGCAGGGCGTTAGCTACGAGCAGTACTTC
-	TRBJ2-1	TRBV6-5	few	CASSYTVGNEQFF	TGTGCCAGCAGTTATACTGTCGGCAATGAGCAGTTCTTC
-	TRBJ2-5	TRBV27	few	CASRPRLVDWQETQYF	TGTGCCAGCAGACCCCGACTAGTCGATTGGCAAGAGACCCAGTACTTC
TRBD1	TRBJ1-1	TRBV6-6	-	CASRRGRDRNTEAFF	TGTGCCAGCAGACGAGGAAGGGACAGAAACACTGAAGCTTTCTTT
-	TRBJ1-5	TRBV28	-	CASSVLSLRSFGQPQHF	TGTGCCAGCAGCGTTTTATCTCTCCGAAGTTTCGGGCAGCCCCAGCATTTT
-	TRBJ1-2	TRBV11-2	-	CASSLPSGSPGARGYTF	TGTGCCAGCAGCTTGCCCTCGGGTTCACCAGGGGCGAGGGGCTACACCTTC
-	TRBJ2-7	TRBV9	-	CASTRCCEQYF	TGTGCCAGCACCAGGTGTTGCGAGCAGTACTTC
-	TRBJ2-7	TRBV18	-	CASSPNAQIAYEQYF	TGTGCCAGCTCACCGAATGCACAGATTGCCTACGAGCAGTACTTC
-	TRBJ1-1	TRBV7-9	-	CASSLELASPDTEAFF	TGTGCCAGCAGCTTAGAGCTTGCCAGTCCCGACACTGAAGCTTTCTTT
-	TRBJ2-7	TRBV28	-	CAIRKGGSSYEQYF	TGTGCCATCAGGAAGGGGGGATCCTCCTACGAGCAGTACTTC
-	TRBJ2-3	TRBV7-2	-	CASSLGPYRGTSTDTQYF	TGTGCCAGCAGCTTAGGCCCCTACCGGGGAACTAGCACAGATACGCAGTATTTT
-	TRBJ2-3	TRBV11-3	few	CASSRSRGADTQYF	TGTGCCAGCAGCCGCAGTCGGGGGGCGGATACGCAGTATTTT
-	TRBJ2-1	TRBV18	few	CASSPETDLGLEQFF	TGTGCCAGCTCACCGGAGACAGACTTAGGTCTTGAGCAGTTCTTC
TRBD2	TRBJ2-3	TRBV14	-	CASSQRTRGDTQYF	TGTGCCAGCAGCCAAAGGACTAGAGGAGATACGCAGTATTTT
TRBD2	TRBJ2-3	TRBV27	-	CASSLTSGSTDTQYF	TGTGCCAGCAGTTTAACTAGCGGGAGCACAGATACGCAGTATTTT
-	TRBJ1-5	TRBV10-3	few	CAISEGSSLNKAQHF	TGTGCCATCAGTGAGGGGTCCTCCTTGAATAAGGCCCAGCATTTT
-	TRBJ1-2	TRBV6-5	-	CATGTDRGRAGYTF	TGTGCCACAGGAACAGACCGTGGCAGGGCTGGCTACACCTTC
-	TRBJ2-3	TRBV5-1	-	CASRSQASTDTQYF	TGCGCCAGCAGGTCGCAGGCCAGCACAGATACGCAGTATTTT
-	TRBJ2-2	TRBV7-3	-	CASSLTGTGELFF	TGTGCCAGCAGCTTAACAGGGACCGGGGAGCTGTTTTTT
-	TRBJ1-1	TRBV18	many	CASSPPARQGKAFF	TGTGCCAGCTCACCACCGGCCCGGCAAGGTAAAGCTTTCTTT
-	TRBJ2-3	TRBV10-3	many	CAISESPEDTQYF	TGTGCCATCAGTGAGTCGCCGGAAGATACGCAGTATTTT
-	TRBJ2-7	TRBV19	-	CASICDAGSYEQYF	TGTGCCAGTATTTGCGATGCTGGCTCCTACGAGCAGTACTTC
-	TRBJ2-7	TRBV10-3	-	CAISEYDYEQYF	TGTGCCATCAGTGAGTATGATTACGAGCAGTACTTC
-	TRBJ2-1	TRBV19	-	CASSIDAGTYNEQFF	TGTGCCAGTAGTATAGATGCGGGAACCTACAATGAGCAGTTCTTC
TRBD2	TRBJ2-4	TRBV20-1	-	CSASGREIQYF	TGCAGTGCTAGTGGGCGGGAGATTCAGTACTTC